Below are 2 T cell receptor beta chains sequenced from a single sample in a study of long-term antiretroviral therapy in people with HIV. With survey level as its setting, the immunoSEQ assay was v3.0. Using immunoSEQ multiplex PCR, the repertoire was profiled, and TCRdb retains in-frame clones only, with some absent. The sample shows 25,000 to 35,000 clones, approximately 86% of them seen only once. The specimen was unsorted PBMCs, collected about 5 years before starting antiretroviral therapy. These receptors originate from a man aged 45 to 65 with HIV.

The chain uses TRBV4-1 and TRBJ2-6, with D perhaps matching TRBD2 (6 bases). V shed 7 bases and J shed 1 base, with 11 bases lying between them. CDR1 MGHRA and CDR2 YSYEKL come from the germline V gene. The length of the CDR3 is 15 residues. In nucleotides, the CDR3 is TGCGCCAGCAACCCCGGGACTTCTGGGGCCAACGTCCTGACTTTC. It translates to CASNPGTSGANVLTF.

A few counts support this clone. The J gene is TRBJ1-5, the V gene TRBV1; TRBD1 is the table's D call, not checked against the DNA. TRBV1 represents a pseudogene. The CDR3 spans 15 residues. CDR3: CTSSQTGTEGQPQHF. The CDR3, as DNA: TGCACCAGCAGCCAAACGGGGACAGAGGGACAGCCCCAGCATTTT.